This is a list of T cell receptor beta chains from one sample in a study of blood T cell repertoires in COVID-19. Profiling relied on immunoSEQ multiplex PCR, and the TCRdb table lists in-frame clones only, not all of them. The table has over 50,000 clones, over 80% seen once. The sample comprised peripheral blood. The receptors here all came from a woman aged 55 to 70 with active or convalescent COVID-19. Both conserved end residues are part of each CDR3. A D gene is named only where the DNA matches it firmly. The listing skips clone size in some rows; elsewhere it reads once, few, many or a size class.

j_call d_call v_call clone_size cdr3_aa cdr3_nt
TRBJ1-2 NA TRBV11-2 NA CASSTDDSGRGYTF TGTGCCAGCAGCACGGACGACAGTGGGCGTGGCTACACCTTC
TRBJ2-1 NA TRBV6-5 NA CASSYSMGRANEQFF TGTGCCAGCAGTTACTCGATGGGCAGGGCGAATGAGCAGTTCTTC
TRBJ2-7 TRBD2 TRBV7-2 NA CASSYSGSLSYEQYF TGTGCCAGCAGCTATAGCGGGAGCCTTTCCTACGAGCAGTACTTC
TRBJ1-2 NA TRBV7-2 NA CASSLARQGGGYTF TGTGCCAGCAGCTTAGCGCGTCAGGGTGGTGGCTACACCTTC
TRBJ1-6 TRBD1 TRBV24-1 NA CATSVGTGDNSPLHF TGTGCCACCAGTGTTGGGACAGGGGATAATTCACCCCTCCACTTT
TRBJ2-7 TRBD1 TRBV5-1 NA CASSTGTGTYEQYF TGCGCCAGCAGCACAGGGACAGGGACCTACGAGCAGTACTTC
TRBJ1-5 NA TRBV4-1 NA CASSQEGTANNQPQHF TGCGCCAGCAGCCAAGAGGGGACTGCTAACAATCAGCCCCAGCATTTT
TRBJ2-2 NA TRBV6-2/TRBV6-3 NA CASSYGGGSGELFF TGTGCCAGCAGTTACGGAGGCGGGTCCGGGGAGCTGTTTTTT
TRBJ1-4 NA TRBV10-2 NA CASSEGALSEKLFF TGCGCCAGCAGTGAGGGAGCGCTGAGTGAAAAACTGTTTTTT
TRBJ1-4 NA TRBV5-6 once CASSLLSTANEKLFF TGTGCCAGCAGCTTGCTTTCGACTGCGAATGAAAAACTGTTTTTT
TRBJ1-2 TRBD1 TRBV19 NA CASSTSGQGIYGYTF TGTGCCAGTAGTACCTCGGGACAGGGAATCTATGGCTACACCTTC
TRBJ2-1 TRBD2 TRBV7-9 NA CASSGRLAGTSNEQFF TGTGCCAGCAGCGGGAGACTAGCGGGAACGTCCAATGAGCAGTTCTTC
TRBJ2-1 TRBD2 TRBV4-2 NA CASSHHPGLAGGSSYNEQFF TGTGCCAGCAGCCATCACCCGGGACTAGCGGGAGGAAGCTCCTACAATGAGCAGTTCTTC
TRBJ1-1 NA TRBV11-2 once CASKEGRSNTEAFF TGTGCCAGCAAAGAGGGGAGGTCGAACACTGAAGCTTTCTTT
TRBJ1-5 TRBD1 TRBV9 NA CASSVGQGSNQPQHF TGTGCCAGCAGCGTAGGACAGGGCTCCAATCAGCCCCAGCATTTT